These 22 T cell receptor beta chains were sequenced from one sample in a study of CD8 T cells in Susac syndrome. cDNA came from about 0.5 to 1 ug RNA primed by random hexamers. From the immunoSEQ multiplex PCR reads, TCRdb called clonotypes with MiXCR, one entry per CDR3 protein. The table lists around 140,000 distinct CDR3 sequences, approximately 93% of them singletons. The sample taken for sequencing was CD4+ T cells from PBMCs. The source of these receptors is a human donor in good health.

The rearrangement joins TRBV29-1 to TRBJ1-2; tentatively, D is TRBD1 (5 bases). Trimming shortened V by 4 bases and J by 8 bases, and 20 bases separated the two germline ends. The CDR3 length is 14 residues. The germline CDR1 and CDR2 sequences are SQVTM and ANQGSEA. This CDR3 is CSVGPGAGPSGYTF. Here the CDR3 DNA reads TGCAGCGTTGGGCCGGGAGCAGGGCCAAGCGGCTACACCTTC.

The chain employs TRBV30 and TRBJ1-1, with unresolved D. This CDR3 contains 11 residues. Germline loops: CDR1 GTSNPN, CDR2 SVGIG (reference sequence). Deletions cut 4 bases from V and 5 bases from J, with 8 bases between. The DNA for the CDR3 is TGTGCCTGGACCGGGAGGACTGAAGCTTTCTTT. Protein product: CAWTGRTEAFF.

The rearrangement uses TRBV12-3 or TRBV12-4 and TRBJ1-5; 8 positions agree with TRBD1. The trim removed 6 bases at V and 5 bases at J, leaving 6 bases unmatched. The CDR3 is made up of 14 amino acids. In DNA, the CDR3 is TGTGCCAGCAGAGGACAGGGCTCTCATCAGCCCCAGCATTTT. Encoded protein: CASRGQGSHQPQHF.

The V and J genes are TRBV20-1 and TRBJ2-5; the match to TRBD2 covers 13 bases. The V and J ends lost 0 bases and 5 bases, in that order; junction bases with no gene match: 0. Germline V lookup: CDR1 DFQATT, CDR2 SNEGSKA (reference sequence). The CDR3 consists of 14 residues. For the CDR3, the DNA is TGCAGTGCTAGAGAACTAGCGGGAGGGGAGACCCAGTACTTC. This sequence encodes CSARELAGGETQYF.

V and J are TRBV2 and TRBJ2-7; no clear D gene. The V end was cut by 7 bases, the J end by 8 bases, with 9 bases between. CDR1 and CDR2 from the germline V gene are SNHLY and FYNNEI. The CDR3 is 10 amino acids. The chain's CDR3 is CASKLLKQYF. The CDR3 DNA follows: TGTGCCAGCAAACTACTCAAGCAGTACTTC.

This clonotype came up once. This sequence joins TRBV20-1 and TRBJ2-2; D is undetermined. V was shortened by 4 bases and J by 6 bases, with 12 bases between the two germline ends. Per the germline V gene, CDR1 is DFQATT and CDR2 is SNEGSKA (reference sequence). The CDR3 covers 13 residues. CDR3 sequence reads: CSAKPGGAGELFF. CDR3 nucleotides: TGCAGTGCTAAGCCGGGTGGGGCCGGGGAGCTGTTTTTT.

The chain has TRBV30 and TRBJ1-4; the D is unclear. CDR1 GTSNPN and CDR2 SVGIG come from the germline V gene (reference sequence). The CDR3 consists of 17 residues. Between the trimmed V and J ends, which lost 8 bases and 1 base, there was a span of 23 bases. CDR3 nucleotide sequence: TGTGCCAGCGGGAGCCGGGCCGGCCGAATAACTAATGAAAAACTGTTTTTT. This encodes CASGSRAGRITNEKLFF.

The genes are TRBV4-1 and TRBJ2-7, with unresolved D. Trimming took off 4 bases at V and 5 bases at J, with 9 bases between the two ends. The CDR3 has 12 amino acids. Germline-derived CDR1 and CDR2 are MGHRA and YSYEKL. The CDR3 nucleotides read TGCGCCAGCAGCCCGACTTCGGACGAGCAGTACTTC. It yields the protein CASSPTSDEQYF.

This clonotype was found once. This chain uses TRBV9 with TRBJ2-7; a possible D gene is TRBD1 (5 bases). The CDR3 length is 13 residues. CDR1 and CDR2 from the germline V gene are SGDLS and YYNGEE. With 2 bases removed from V and 0 bases from J, the gap between germline ends came to 6 bases. CDR3: CASSVDTSYEQYF. The CDR3 region has the DNA TGTGCCAGCAGCGTGGACACCTCCTACGAGCAGTACTTC. The whole variable domain, filled in from reference TRBV9 and TRBJ2-7, reads DSGVTQTPKHLITATGQRVTLRCSPRSGDLSVYWYQQSLDQGLQFLIQYYNGEERAKGNILERFSAQQFPDLHSELNLSSLELGDSALYFCASSVDTSYEQYFGPGTRLTVT.

This sequence joins TRBV20-1 and TRBJ1-5; 7 nucleotides agree with TRBD1. From germline, CDR1 is DFQATT and CDR2 SNEGSKA (reference sequence). J was trimmed by 2 bases and V by 3 bases; bases with no gene match: 4. The CDR3 contains 14 residues. CDR3: CSARKGAGNQPQHF. The CDR3 DNA reads TGCAGTGCTAGGAAGGGGGCCGGCAATCAGCCCCAGCATTTT.

This clonotype occurred once. The chain links TRBV5-1 to TRBJ2-3, with D possibly being TRBD1 (5 bases). V was trimmed by 3 bases and J by 6 bases, leaving 8 bases between them. Germline V gene lookup returns CDR1 SGHRS and CDR2 YFSETQ. The length of the CDR3 is 12 residues. The CDR3 nucleotides read TGCGCCAGCAGCTCCCAGGGTGATACGCAGTATTTT. It encodes CASSSQGDTQYF.

V gene TRBV4-2 combines with J gene TRBJ2-6; either TRBD1 or TRBD2 may supply D (5 bases each). Trimming cost V 4 bases and J 4 bases, with 11 bases left between them. Per the germline V gene, CDR1 is LGHNA and CDR2 is YNFKEQ. The CDR3 is made up of 15 amino acids. CDR3 in amino acids: CASSPVGPGANVLTF. CDR3 nucleotides: TGTGCCAGCAGCCCAGTGGGACCCGGGGCCAACGTCCTGACTTTC.

V usage is TRBV12-3 or TRBV12-4 and J usage is TRBJ2-2; perhaps D is TRBD1 or TRBD2 (5 bases each). CDR3 size: 15 residues. The ends were cut back, 9 bases at V and 4 bases at J, with 18 bases in the middle. CDR3: CASGRTGPGTGELFF. CDR3 DNA: TGTGCCAGTGGACGTACGGGGCCGGGCACCGGGGAGCTGTTTTTT.

The chain uses TRBV29-1 and TRBJ2-5, with D perhaps TRBD2 (5 bases). The CDR3 is 16 amino acids. The V gene lost 4 bases and the J gene lost 2 bases, with 20 bases spanning the gap. CDR1 and CDR2 (germline): SQVTM, ANQGSEA. CDR3 in DNA: TGCAGCGTTGCCATCCCGGGCTGGGGAGTGCAAGAGACCCAGTACTTC. Its translation is CSVAIPGWGVQETQYF.

The chain employs TRBV9 and TRBJ1-2; maybe TRBD1 (5 bases). Germline V lookup: CDR1 SGDLS, CDR2 YYNGEE. The V and J ends lost 0 bases and 4 bases respectively, with 13 bases between them. The CDR3 spans 15 residues. As DNA, the CDR3 is TGTGCCAGCAGCGTAGGGGGTGCAGGGAGCTATGGCTACACCTTC. As protein: CASSVGGAGSYGYTF.

The chain couples TRBV5-4 to TRBJ2-7; 11 bases line up with TRBD2. Trimming at V came to 2 bases and at J to 4 bases, leaving 5 bases not matched to a gene. This CDR3 comprises 15 residues. Germline V gene data show CDR1 as SGHNT and CDR2 as YYREEE (reference sequence). In nucleotides, the CDR3 is TGTGCCAGCAGCTTCGGGACTAGCGGAAATTACGAGCAGTACTTC. Translated: CASSFGTSGNYEQYF.

CDR3 region: CASSSGITGASNQPQHF. In DNA, the CDR3 is TGTGCCAGCAGCTCCGGTATCACAGGGGCCAGCAATCAGCCCCAGCATTTT. The chain employs TRBV7-9 and TRBJ1-5, with 7 bases lining up with TRBD1. The J segment lost 1 base and the V segment lost 4 bases, leaving 10 bases of the junction unmatched. This CDR3 region has 17 residues. The germline gives CDR1 SEHNR, CDR2 FQNEAQ (reference sequence).

This rearrangement joins TRBV29-1 to TRBJ1-3; D unclear. CDR3 length: 12 amino acids. Looked up from germline, CDR1 is SQVTM and CDR2 is ANQGSEA. Trimming shortened V by 4 bases and J by 1 base, and 5 bases separated the two germline ends. The CDR3 nucleotides read TGCAGCGTTGGGCAATCTGGAAACACCATATATTTT. Its translation is CSVGQSGNTIYF.

This clonotype turned up a few times. This rearrangement joins TRBV7-7 to TRBJ2-7, with 7 nucleotides matching TRBD1. V dropped 5 bases and J dropped 1; count of bases not matched to a gene: 5. Germline lookup yields CDR1 SSHAT and CDR2 FNYEAQ (reference sequence). The CDR3 sequence is 14 residues long. In nucleotides, the CDR3 is TGTGCCAGCAGCCCAGACAGGGTGTCCTACGAGCAGTACTTC. This translates into CASSPDRVSYEQYF.

This clonotype was counted a single time. This rearrangement joins TRBV5-4 to TRBJ2-1; perhaps TRBD1 as D (5 bases). V lost 5 bases, J lost 6 bases, and 9 bases lay in between. The CDR3 contains 12 residues. From germline, CDR1 is SGHNT and CDR2 YYREEE (reference sequence). CDR3 DNA sequence: TGTGCCAGCAGTCTGGACACCAATGAGCAGTTCTTC. Translation: CASSLDTNEQFF.

V is TRBV7-2 and J is TRBJ2-1; 8 nucleotides match TRBD2. Germline CDR1 is SGHTA and CDR2 is FQGNSA. This CDR3 region has 15 residues. V lost 5 bases, J lost 2 bases, and 5 bases stayed unmatched. CDR3: CASSQSGSAYNEQFF. DNA of the CDR3: TGTGCCAGCAGCCAAAGCGGGAGCGCCTACAATGAGCAGTTCTTC. Using reference TRBV7-2 and TRBJ2-1 for the parts outside the CDR3, the full variable domain is GAGVSQSPSNKVTEKGKDVELRCDPISGHTALYWYRQSLGQGLEFLIYFQGNSAPDKSGLPSDRFSAERTGGSVSTLTIQRTQQEDSAVYLCASSQSGSAYNEQFFGPGTRLTVL.

The V gene is TRBV12-3 or TRBV12-4, the J gene TRBJ2-6; D is undetermined. This CDR3 spans 14 amino acids. The ends were cut back, 3 bases at V and 2 bases at J, with 5 bases in the middle. The CDR3 sequence is CASSFIPGANVLTF. CDR3 in DNA: TGTGCCAGCAGTTTTATCCCTGGGGCCAACGTCCTGACTTTC.